Shown below are 20 T cell receptor beta chains from a single sample sequenced in a study of blood T cell repertoires in COVID-19. The data were produced by immunoSEQ multiplex PCR, yet TCRdb's version contains in-frame clones alone and is incomplete. The sample lists 56,000 or so clones, more than 90% occurring once. Source material: peripheral blood. These receptors were taken from a man aged 50-60 years with active COVID-19.

V and J are TRBV6-1 and TRBJ2-7, with D possibly TRBD1 on 5 matching bases. This CDR3 region has 13 residues. Trimming stripped 3 bases from V and 3 bases from J, with 9 bases between. CDR1 is MNHNS, CDR2 SASEGT, per germline. CDR3 region: CASSERQIYEQYF. The CDR3 region has the DNA TGTGCCAGCAGTGAGAGACAGATCTACGAGCAGTACTTC.

This sequence joins TRBV5-6 and TRBJ1-2; TRBD1 matches at 8 bases. The CDR3 extends over 13 amino acids. CDR1 is SGHDT and CDR2 is YYEEEE in the germline V gene. Trimming at V came to 3 bases and at J to 4 bases, leaving 2 bases not matched to a gene. The CDR3 loop reads CASSSGQAYGYTF. The CDR3 nucleotides are TGTGCCAGCAGCTCGGGACAGGCCTATGGCTACACCTTC.

The chain combines TRBV3-1 (or the pseudogene TRBV3-2) with TRBJ2-7; 8 bases are shared with TRBD1. Trimming cost V 1 base and J 7 bases; bases outside gene matches: 6. Germline CDR1 LGHDT, CDR2 YNNKEL (reference sequence). This CDR3 comprises 14 residues. The CDR3 loop is CASSQGPDRDEQYF. CDR3 coding DNA: TGTGCCAGCAGCCAAGGACCGGACAGGGATGAGCAGTACTTC.

The genes are TRBV9 and TRBJ1-1; D is perhaps TRBD1 (5 bases). CDR1 is SGDLS, CDR2 YYNGEE, per germline. The CDR3 has 15 residues. Trimming pared 3 bases from V and 3 bases from J, leaving 15 bases between. As DNA, the CDR3 is TGTGCCAGCAGCGCACAGGCCGGAGGGGACACTGAAGCTTTCTTT. Its translation: CASSAQAGGDTEAFF.

The rearrangement uses TRBV5-6 and TRBJ2-5, with D hard to call. The CDR3 is 11 residues long. CDR1 is SGHDT, CDR2 YYEEEE, per germline. The germline V and J ends were trimmed by 2 bases and 5 bases, with 4 bases remaining between them. CDR3: CASSFRETQYF. Here the CDR3 DNA reads TGTGCCAGCAGCTTCCGGGAGACCCAGTACTTC.

The chain has TRBV27 and TRBJ1-4; 8 bases fit TRBD1. The CDR3 loop spans 15 amino acids. Germline CDR1 MNHEY, CDR2 SMNVEV (reference sequence). The V segment lost 9 bases and the J segment 0 bases; nucleotides outside the gene matches: 6. The CDR3 spells CARTHRGTTNEKLFF. In DNA form, the CDR3 reads TGTGCCAGGACTCACAGGGGGACAACTAATGAAAAACTGTTTTTT.

DNA for the CDR3: TGTGCCACCAGTGACACAGACAGGGCTGAGCAGTTCTTC. Protein product: CATSDTDRAEQFF. The rearrangement links TRBV24-1 to TRBJ2-1; 7 bases are shared with TRBD1. Germline lookup yields CDR1 KGHDR and CDR2 SFDVKD. Trimming removed 4 bases from V and 9 bases from J; junction bases left unmatched: 5. This CDR3 comprises 13 residues.

V is TRBV24-1 and J is TRBJ1-2; 9 bases map to TRBD1. The germline V gene encodes CDR1 KGHDR and CDR2 SFDVKD. The CDR3 totals 13 residues. J was trimmed by 4 bases and V by 12 bases; bases with no gene match: 8. CDR3 loop: CAVGQGKIYGYTF. The CDR3 region has the DNA TGTGCCGTGGGACAGGGAAAAATCTATGGCTACACCTTC.

In this sample, this clone turned up once. The V call is TRBV29-1, the J call TRBJ2-1, with TRBD2 identical over 8 bases. The CDR3 is made up of 12 amino acids. V shed 4 bases and J 6 bases; nucleotides not matched to a gene: 2. CDR1 is SQVTM and CDR2 is ANQGSEA in the germline V gene. The CDR3 DNA reads as TGCAGCGTTGGGCTAGCGGGCAATGAGCAGTTCTTC. Its translation: CSVGLAGNEQFF.

The rearrangement joins TRBV6-6 to TRBJ1-5, with 7 nucleotides matching TRBD1. Germline V gene lookup returns CDR1 MNHNY and CDR2 SVGAGI (reference sequence). V lost 5 bases to trimming and J lost 4 bases; unmatched junction nucleotides: 11. This CDR3 spans 16 amino acids. CDR3 protein: CASSRKGARDNQPQHF. The CDR3 DNA follows: TGTGCCAGCAGTCGAAAGGGGGCGCGGGATAATCAGCCCCAGCATTTT.

The chain recombines TRBV15 with TRBJ2-3, with D maybe TRBD1 (6 bases). This CDR3 comprises 15 residues. Germline V CDR1 and CDR2: LNHNV, YYDKDF (reference sequence). Trimming shortened V by 5 bases and J by 2 bases, and 14 bases separated the two germline ends. CDR3 DNA sequence: TGTGCCACCAGCGACCGGACAGCAATCACAGATACGCAGTATTTT. Protein: CATSDRTAITDTQYF.

This clone turned up a few times. The chain has TRBV6-6 and TRBJ1-5; the D gene is possibly TRBD1 (6 bases). Germline V CDR1 and CDR2: MNHNY, SVGAGI (reference sequence). V lost 6 bases and J lost 5, with 11 bases in between. This CDR3 is built from 13 residues. DNA of the CDR3: TGTGCCAGCAGCCGTAACAGGGATCAGCCCCAGCATTTT. This encodes CASSRNRDQPQHF.

This chain uses TRBV5-6 with TRBJ1-1; D gene ambiguous. Trimming took 4 bases from V and 0 from J, leaving 16 bases between them. The CDR3 is 16 residues long. Germline V lookup: CDR1 SGHDT, CDR2 YYEEEE. CDR3 DNA sequence: TGTGCCAGCAGCCTCTTTGGACCGGGGATGAACACTGAAGCTTTCTTT. Protein sequence: CASSLFGPGMNTEAFF.

This chain uses TRBV18 with TRBJ1-5, with a possible D match to TRBD1 (5 bases). The CDR3 is made up of 16 amino acids. Trimming stripped 4 bases from V and 7 bases from J, with 20 bases between. Germline values: CDR1 KGHSH, CDR2 LQKENI. This CDR3 reads CASSLESGGGYQPQHF. CDR3 DNA: TGTGCCAGCTCACTAGAATCGGGGGGAGGGTACCAGCCCCAGCATTTT.

This sequence joins TRBV29-1 and TRBJ1-1; TRBD1 aligns across 7 bases. V gave up 7 bases and J gave up 4 bases; unmatched junction bases: 18. Germline loops: CDR1 SQVTM, CDR2 ANQGSEA. CDR3 length equals 16 residues. CDR3 sequence reads: CSATPGQTLIATEAFF. CDR3 coding DNA: TGCAGCGCGACCCCGGGACAGACCCTGATCGCCACTGAAGCTTTCTTT.

The chain has TRBV6-7 and TRBJ2-1; 10 bases match TRBD2. TRBV6-7 is identified as an open reading frame with a role that is uncertain. J was trimmed by 2 bases and V by 5 bases; bases with no gene match: 15. This CDR3 has 19 amino acids. CDR3 sequence: CASSTKREEREGPYNEQFF. The CDR3 DNA sequence: TGTGCCAGCAGTACCAAAAGGGAGGAGCGGGAGGGCCCCTACAATGAGCAGTTCTTC.

This chain joins TRBV21-1 and TRBJ2-1; TRBD2, the D gene given by the table, was not confirmed from the DNA. TRBV21-1 is a pseudogene locus. There are 21 residues in the CDR3. The CDR3 sequence: CASSKDLTSGGLGPSYNEQFF. The DNA of the CDR3 is TGTGCCAGCAGCAAAGACTTGACTAGCGGGGGGCTGGGCCCCTCCTACAATGAGCAGTTCTTC.

The V gene is TRBV6-6, the J gene TRBJ1-2; 8 positions agree with TRBD1. This CDR3 is 17 amino acids long. V shed 5 bases and J 0 bases; nucleotides not matched to a gene: 11. The V gene's germline CDR1 is MNHNY and CDR2 SVGAGI (reference sequence). The CDR3 reads CASSRGQGSTANYGYTF. CDR3 nucleotides: TGTGCCAGCAGTCGCGGACAGGGTAGTACAGCTAACTATGGCTACACCTTC.

The rearrangement links TRBV3-1 (or the pseudogene TRBV3-2) to TRBJ2-3; D remains ambiguous. Germline V gives CDR1 LGHDT, CDR2 YNNKEL (reference sequence). Trimming left V 0 bases short and J 1 base short, with 11 bases between. The CDR3 consists of 16 residues. The chain's CDR3 is CASSQEESFGTDTQYF. CDR3 nucleotides: TGTGCCAGCAGCCAAGAGGAGAGCTTCGGCACAGATACGCAGTATTTT.

This clone turned up a few times. This sequence joins TRBV15 and TRBJ2-7; D perhaps matches TRBD1 (5 bases). Trimming shortened V by 3 bases and J by 4 bases, and 16 bases separated the two germline ends. Per germline, CDR1 LNHNV and CDR2 YYDKDF (reference sequence). This CDR3 has 15 amino acids. CDR3 in amino acids: CATSRLLTGAYEQYF. The CDR3, as DNA: TGTGCCACCAGCAGGCTCCTGACTGGGGCGTACGAGCAGTACTTC.